The next 25 T cell receptor beta chains were all read from a single sample in a study of early T cells in non-severe SARS-CoV-2 infection. One entry per CDR3 protein results from TCRdb running MiXCR on the 5' RACE reads. The table shows about 64,000 distinct CDR3 sequences, with over 20% occurring only once. The sequenced sample was whole blood, obtained at baseline. These TCRs come from an adult who was a healthcare worker with PCR-confirmed SARS-CoV-2 infection or an uninfected control (not recorded which).

This clonotype was detected only a few times. The chain links TRBV5-4 to TRBJ1-2; maybe TRBD1 (6 bases). Germline V gene sequence: CDR1 SGHNT, CDR2 YYREEE (reference sequence). The CDR3 loop spans 13 amino acids. V dropped 6 bases and J dropped 5 bases, with 14 bases sitting between them. The CDR3 sequence is CASTTDGTYGYTF. In nucleotides, the CDR3 is TGTGCCAGCACGACGGACGGGACATATGGCTACACCTTC.

This sequence joins TRBV18 and TRBJ2-2; 7 nucleotides align to TRBD1. Per the germline V gene, CDR1 is KGHSH and CDR2 is LQKENI. The CDR3 spans 14 residues. Losses at the gene ends were 6 bases for V and 3 bases for J; bases not matched to a gene: 4. The CDR3 spells CASSLDRDTGELFF. CDR3 sequence (DNA): TGTGCCAGCTCCCTCGACAGGGACACCGGGGAGCTGTTTTTT. Full variable domain (missing parts from reference TRBV18 and TRBJ2-2): NAGVMQNPRHLVRRRGQEARLRCSPMKGHSHVYWYRQLPEEGLKFMVYLQKENIIDESGMPKERFSAEFPKEGPSILRIQQVVRGDSAAYFCASSLDRDTGELFFGEGSRLTVL.

The rearrangement joins TRBV5-1 to TRBJ2-3; D gene ambiguous. Germline V gene lookup returns CDR1 SGHRS and CDR2 YFSETQ. V was trimmed by 0 bases and J by 2 bases, leaving 10 bases between them. CDR3 length equals 15 residues. The CDR3 coding sequence is TGCGCCAGCAGCTTGGAGGGTAGATACACAGATACGCAGTATTTT. Amino acid sequence: CASSLEGRYTDTQYF.

This clonotype occurred many times. The V call is TRBV20-1, the J call TRBJ2-3; the match to TRBD2 covers 11 bases. The CDR3 runs 14 residues. Losses at the gene ends were 5 bases for V and 10 bases for J; bases not matched to a gene: 11. Germline V gene lookup returns CDR1 DFQATT and CDR2 SNEGSKA (reference sequence). CDR3 in DNA: TGCAGTGCTTCATTAGCGGGGGGGTCGACTGCGCAGTATTTT. It specifies CSASLAGGSTAQYF.

This sequence joins TRBV5-1 and TRBJ1-2, with D tentatively TRBD1 (5 bases). Germline CDR1 SGHRS, CDR2 YFSETQ. The V and J ends lost 0 bases and 3 bases respectively, with 12 bases between them. This CDR3 spans 15 amino acids. Here the CDR3 reads CASSLAAGTYYGYTF. CDR3 bases: TGCGCCAGCAGCTTGGCGGCAGGGACTTACTATGGCTACACCTTC.

In its sample, this clonotype was seen a few times. The J gene is TRBJ1-4, the V gene TRBV6-1; no definite D call. Trimming pared 5 bases from V and 8 bases from J, leaving 18 bases between. This CDR3 region has 15 residues. From germline, CDR1 is MNHNS and CDR2 SASEGT. CDR3 nucleotide sequence: TGTGCCAGCAGTCTTTCGGCCTTGGGAAGCGAAAAACTGTTTTTT. It encodes CASSLSALGSEKLFF.

This clonotype was seen repeatedly, ten times or more. The J gene is TRBJ2-6, the V gene TRBV12-3 or TRBV12-4; D remains ambiguous. The V gene lost 1 base and the J gene lost 8 bases, with 6 bases spanning the gap. The CDR3 has 13 amino acids. The CDR3 bases are TGTGCCAGCAGTTTAGATCAACCCAACGTCCTGACTTTC. This sequence encodes CASSLDQPNVLTF.

This clonotype has at least ten counts. The chain combines TRBV2 with TRBJ2-2, with D perhaps TRBD1 or TRBD2 (5 bases each). The CDR3 loop spans 13 amino acids. V lost 6 bases and J 2 bases, leaving 7 bases between the germline ends. Germline CDR1 is SNHLY and CDR2 is FYNNEI. CDR3 nucleotide sequence: TGTGCCAGCAGGGGGGACAACACCGGGGAGCTGTTTTTT. Translating it yields CASRGDNTGELFF.

The chain links TRBV3-1 to TRBJ2-2, with D perhaps TRBD2 (6 bases). The germline CDR1 and CDR2 sequences are LGHDT and YNNKEL (reference sequence). V was cut by 4 bases and J by 3 bases, with 15 bases left in between. This CDR3 region has 16 residues. DNA of the CDR3: TGTGCCAGCAGCCCATCGGCACTAGCTCACACCGGGGAGCTGTTTTTT. Its protein is CASSPSALAHTGELFF.

J is TRBJ1-5 and V is TRBV18, with D perhaps matching TRBD1 (5 bases). Germline V gene data show CDR1 as KGHSH and CDR2 as LQKENI. The CDR3 sequence is 14 residues long. V dropped 6 bases and J dropped 0 bases, with 9 bases sitting between them. The CDR3 sequence is CASSGRDSNQPQHF. Here the CDR3 DNA reads TGTGCCAGCTCGGGCAGGGATAGCAATCAGCCCCAGCATTTT.

The chain recombines TRBV7-8 with TRBJ1-6, with 7 bases matching TRBD1. Germline CDR1 reads SGHVS; CDR2 reads FQNEAQ. This CDR3 is 14 amino acids long. The junction had 4 bases not matched to a gene; V was cut back by 5 bases and J by 6 bases. This CDR3 is CASSPDRTNSPLHF. The CDR3 region has the DNA TGTGCCAGCAGCCCGGACAGGACTAATTCACCCCTCCACTTT.

The chain has TRBV10-2 and TRBJ1-1; D is uncertain. Trimming removed 4 bases from V and 1 base from J, with 13 bases in between. In germline, CDR1 is WSHSY, CDR2 SAAADI. The CDR3 runs to 15 residues. The CDR3 nucleotides are TGCGCCAGCAGTGCGGAGAACGTAGGGAACACTGAAGCTTTCTTT. Residues: CASSAENVGNTEAFF.

The chain is built from TRBV18 and TRBJ1-6; a weak D match, TRBD1 (5 bases). Germline CDR1 and CDR2: KGHSH and LQKENI. This CDR3 spans 14 amino acids. Trimming took 3 bases from V and 6 from J, leaving 9 bases between them. As DNA, the CDR3 is TGTGCCAGCTCACCGACAGCGATTAATTCACCCCTCCACTTT. This encodes CASSPTAINSPLHF.

This chain uses TRBV15 with TRBJ2-1; possibly TRBD1 for D (6 bases). V lost 3 bases to trimming and J lost 8 bases, with 8 bases between them. This CDR3 spans 12 amino acids. Germline V gene lookup returns CDR1 LNHNV and CDR2 YYDKDF (reference sequence). This chain's CDR3 is CATSSYRDEQFF. CDR3 nucleotides: TGTGCCACCAGCAGCTACAGGGATGAGCAGTTCTTC.

The table lists this clonotype with a few counts. The chain is built from TRBV18 and TRBJ2-7; D unclear. V was cut by 7 bases and J by 0 bases, with 10 bases left in between. This CDR3 comprises 13 residues. CDR1 is KGHSH, CDR2 LQKENI, per germline. CDR3 residues: CASLAPLSYEQYF. CDR3 nucleotides: TGTGCCAGCTTGGCACCCCTCTCCTACGAGCAGTACTTC.

This clonotype has only a few counts. The chain links TRBV6-1 to TRBJ2-5, with D possibly being TRBD1 (6 bases). CDR3 length: 14 residues. V lost 0 bases, J lost 3 bases, and 8 bases lay in between. Germline CDR1 MNHNS, CDR2 SASEGT. CDR3 loop: CASSEARTEETQYF. CDR3 coding DNA: TGTGCCAGCAGTGAAGCAAGGACAGAAGAGACCCAGTACTTC.

The chain links TRBV4-2 to TRBJ1-2, with D possibly TRBD1 on 6 matching bases. V was pared by 4 bases and J by 7 bases, with 13 bases between. Germline CDR1 is LGHNA and CDR2 is YNFKEQ. This CDR3 comprises 13 residues. The CDR3 coding sequence is TGTGCCAGCAGCCCGCTACAGGGCAGTGGCTACACCTTC. Protein product: CASSPLQGSGYTF.

This clonotype has only a few counts. CDR3 sequence reads: CASSGSAGSPLHF. CDR3 nucleotide sequence: TGTGCCAGCAGCGGGAGCGCGGGATCACCCCTCCACTTT. The J gene is TRBJ1-6, the V gene TRBV5-6; D not resolved. The CDR3 extends over 13 amino acids. Trimming stripped 4 bases from V and 10 bases from J, with 12 bases between. CDR1 and CDR2 (germline): SGHDT, YYEEEE. The full variable domain, its missing parts supplied by reference TRBV5-6 and TRBJ1-6, is DAGVTQSPTHLIKTRGQQVTLRCSPKSGHDTVSWYQQALGQGPQFIFQYYEEEERQRGNFPDRFSGHQFPNYSSELNVNALLLGDSALYLCASSGSAGSPLHFGNGTRLTVT.

This rearrangement joins TRBV9 to TRBJ2-1, with D maybe TRBD2 (5 bases). Trimming pared 0 bases from V and 8 bases from J, leaving 9 bases between. The CDR3 has 13 residues. The germline gives CDR1 SGDLS, CDR2 YYNGEE. The chain's CDR3 is CASSVGARDEQFF. The CDR3 DNA follows: TGTGCCAGCAGCGTAGGAGCGAGGGATGAGCAGTTCTTC.

In nucleotides, the CDR3 is TGTGCCAGCAGCTTTGACAGTGGAGGAACCTACGAGCAGTACTTC. This gives the protein CASSFDSGGTYEQYF. The rearrangement links TRBV7-6 to TRBJ2-7; TRBD1 or TRBD2 may be the D gene (5 bases each). The V and J ends lost 3 bases and 2 bases respectively, with 14 bases between them. Germline V lookup: CDR1 SGHVS, CDR2 FNYEAQ. CDR3 size: 15 residues.

The chain is built from TRBV7-3 and TRBJ2-1, with D maybe TRBD2 (7 bases). There are 16 residues in the CDR3. Trimming took off 4 bases at V and 0 bases at J, with 13 bases between the two ends. The germline V gene has CDR1 SGHTA and CDR2 FQGTGA. The CDR3 sequence is CASSSGGLSSYNEQFF. The CDR3 nucleotides are TGTGCCAGCAGCTCGGGGGGCCTGAGCTCCTACAATGAGCAGTTCTTC.

This clonotype was detected only a few times. J is TRBJ2-1 and V is TRBV20-1; 9 bases line up with TRBD2. J lost 3 bases, V lost 1 base, and 1 base had no gene match. CDR1 and CDR2 from the germline V gene are DFQATT and SNEGSKA (reference sequence). The CDR3 contains 14 residues. This CDR3 reads CSARGLADYNEQFF. The CDR3 DNA follows: TGCAGTGCTAGAGGACTAGCGGACTACAATGAGCAGTTCTTC.

The chain employs TRBV6-1 and TRBJ2-1; TRBD2 matches 10 bases. Germline trimming cut 8 bases from V and 4 bases from J; bases unmatched to any gene: 5. This CDR3 has 14 residues. Germline CDR1 and CDR2: MNHNS and SASEGT. The DNA for the CDR3 is TGTGCCAGCTGGAGCGGGGGGGCTTACAATGAGCAGTTCTTC. Translated: CASWSGGAYNEQFF.

The chain couples TRBV30 to TRBJ1-2; no reliable D call. The CDR3 consists of 12 residues. Trimming pared 8 bases from V and 4 bases from J, leaving 14 bases between. Germline assignment: CDR1 GTSNPN and CDR2 SVGIG (reference sequence). The CDR3 nucleotides are TGTGCCGCCGGCGACGGACTCTATGGCTACACCTTC. This codes for CAAGDGLYGYTF. Drawing the rest from reference TRBV30 and TRBJ1-2, the complete variable domain is SQTIHQWPATLVQPVGSPLSLECTVEGTSNPNLYWYRQAAGRGLQLLFYSVGIGQISSEVPQNLSASRPQDRQFILSSKKLLLSDSGFYLCAAGDGLYGYTFGSGTRLTVV.

This clonotype was found a few times. V is TRBV5-4 and J is TRBJ2-5; 9 nucleotides match TRBD1. CDR3 length: 13 amino acids. The J segment lost 0 bases and the V segment lost 7 bases, leaving 1 base of the junction unmatched. Germline values: CDR1 SGHNT, CDR2 YYREEE (reference sequence). The CDR3 reads CASGTGNQETQYF. For the CDR3, the DNA is TGTGCCAGCGGGACAGGGAACCAAGAGACCCAGTACTTC.